This T cell receptor beta chain originates from a study of T cell changes during pregnancy in multiple sclerosis. Germline CDR1 SGHKS, CDR2 YYEKEE (reference sequence). The CDR3 consists of 13 residues. V trimming: 2 bases; J trimming: 3 bases; junction bases outside the gene matches: 1. Data came from immunoSEQ multiplex PCR; TCRdb stores just in-frame clones and leaves some out. The repertoire holds approximately 50,000 clones, 92% seen once, with 0.39% in the top ten. This clone was seen a single time. This material consisted of CD4+ T cells from peripheral blood mononuclear cells, taken after pregnancy. The TCR originated in a female donor with multiple sclerosis, enrolled in a pregnancy study. The genes are TRBV5-5 and TRBJ1-2; 7 bases agree with TRBD1. The CDR3 sequence is CASSFTGDYGYTF. The CDR3 region has the DNA TGTGCCAGCAGCTTCACAGGGGACTATGGCTACACCTTC.